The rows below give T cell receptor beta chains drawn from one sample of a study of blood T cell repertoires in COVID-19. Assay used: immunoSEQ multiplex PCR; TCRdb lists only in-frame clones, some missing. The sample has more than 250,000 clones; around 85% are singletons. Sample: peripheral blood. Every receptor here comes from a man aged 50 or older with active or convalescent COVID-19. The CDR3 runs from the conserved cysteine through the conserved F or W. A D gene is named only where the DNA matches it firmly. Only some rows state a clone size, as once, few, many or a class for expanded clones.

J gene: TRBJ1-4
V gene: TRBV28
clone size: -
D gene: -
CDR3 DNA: TGTGCCAGCAGCCAGCCAGGGAGGGAAAAACTGTTTTTT
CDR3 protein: CASSQPGREKLFF

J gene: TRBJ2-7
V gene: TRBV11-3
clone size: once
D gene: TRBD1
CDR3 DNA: TGTGCCAGCAGCTTTGACAGGGGGCATCTCTACGAGCAGTACTTC
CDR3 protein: CASSFDRGHLYEQYF

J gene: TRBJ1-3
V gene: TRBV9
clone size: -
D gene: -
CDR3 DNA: TGTGCCAGCAGCGTAGCTAATGGTCCCCACTTTTTT
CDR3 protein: CASSVANGPHFF

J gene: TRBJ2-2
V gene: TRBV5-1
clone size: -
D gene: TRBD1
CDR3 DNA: TGCGCCAGCAGCTTGGAGGCAGGGGGAACCGGGGAGCTGTTTTTT
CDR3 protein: CASSLEAGGTGELFF

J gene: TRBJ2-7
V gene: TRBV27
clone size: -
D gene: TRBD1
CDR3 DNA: TGTGCCAGCAGAGGCACCCTGACAGGGCGCGAGCAGTACTTC
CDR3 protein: CASRGTLTGREQYF

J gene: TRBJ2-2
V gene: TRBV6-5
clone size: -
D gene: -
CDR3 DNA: TGTGCCAGCAGAATAGCATCGAACACCGGGGAGCTGTTTTTT
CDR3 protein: CASRIASNTGELFF

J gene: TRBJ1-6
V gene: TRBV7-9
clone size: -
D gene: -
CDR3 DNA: TGTGCCAGCAGCTTGGATGGGGGGACGAACTCACCCCTCCACTTT
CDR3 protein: CASSLDGGTNSPLHF

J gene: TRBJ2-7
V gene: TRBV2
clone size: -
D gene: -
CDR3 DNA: TGTGCCAGCAGTAGGGGATACGAGCAGTACTTC
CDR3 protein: CASSRGYEQYF

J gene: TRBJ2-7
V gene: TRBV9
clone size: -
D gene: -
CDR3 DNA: TGTGCCAGCAGCGTAGCCGTCGGCTACGAGCAGTACTTC
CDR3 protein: CASSVAVGYEQYF

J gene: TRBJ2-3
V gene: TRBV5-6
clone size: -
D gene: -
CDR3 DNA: TGTGCCAGCACCATCTTCGGGGGTACGCAGTATTTT
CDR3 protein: CASTIFGGTQYF

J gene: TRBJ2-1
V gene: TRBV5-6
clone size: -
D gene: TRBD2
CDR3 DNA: TGTGCCAGCAGCGTATATGGCGGGAGGGCCGCAAATGAGCAGTTCTTC
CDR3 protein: CASSVYGGRAANEQFF

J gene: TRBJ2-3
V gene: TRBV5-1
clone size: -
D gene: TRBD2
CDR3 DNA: TGCGCCAGCAGCTTGGGCCTAGCGGGAGGGCTAGATACGCAGTATTTT
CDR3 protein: CASSLGLAGGLDTQYF

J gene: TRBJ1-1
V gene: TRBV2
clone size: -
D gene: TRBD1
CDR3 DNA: TGTGCCAGCAGTGGACAGGGGGTCGCTGAAGCTTTCTTT
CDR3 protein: CASSGQGVAEAFF

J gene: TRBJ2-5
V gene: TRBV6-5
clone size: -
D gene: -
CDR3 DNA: TGTGCCAGCAGGAAGGTGGACAGACAAGAGACCCAGTACTTC
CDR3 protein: CASRKVDRQETQYF

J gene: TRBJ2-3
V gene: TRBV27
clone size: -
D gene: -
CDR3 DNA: TGTGCCAGCTGTTCTATTGCGAATCCCTCGGCGCAGTATTTT
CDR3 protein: CASCSIANPSAQYF

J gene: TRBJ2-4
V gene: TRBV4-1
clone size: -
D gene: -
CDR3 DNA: TGCGCCAGCAGCCAAGATCCGGCGGGACGGTCCAAAAACATTCAGTACTTC
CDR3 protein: CASSQDPAGRSKNIQYF

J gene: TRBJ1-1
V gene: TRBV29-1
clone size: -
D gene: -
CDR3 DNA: TGCAGCGTGGGGCGGCAGGGGAAGACTGAAGCTTTCTTT
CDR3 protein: CSVGRQGKTEAFF

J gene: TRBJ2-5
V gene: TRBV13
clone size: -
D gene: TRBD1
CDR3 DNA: TGTGCCAGCAGCCGCCTGGACAGGGGGCGGCAAGAGACCCAGTACTTC
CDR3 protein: CASSRLDRGRQETQYF

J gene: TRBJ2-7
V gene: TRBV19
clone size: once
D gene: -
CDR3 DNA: TGTGCCACGAGGGCGGGATCTTACTACGAGCAGTACTTC
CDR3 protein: CATRAGSYYEQYF

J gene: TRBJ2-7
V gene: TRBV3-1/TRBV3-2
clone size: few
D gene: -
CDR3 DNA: TGTGCCAGCAGCCAACAGTCCTCGGCAGGGGAGCAGTACTTC
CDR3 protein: CASSQQSSAGEQYF

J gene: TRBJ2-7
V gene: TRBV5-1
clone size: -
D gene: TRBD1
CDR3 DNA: TGCGCCAGCAGTGCCGGGACAGGGGGATACGAGCAGTACTTC
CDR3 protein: CASSAGTGGYEQYF

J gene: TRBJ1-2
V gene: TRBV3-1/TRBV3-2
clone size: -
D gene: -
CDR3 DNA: TGTGCCAGCAGCCAGTGGGGGAGGGACTATGGCTACACCTTC
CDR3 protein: CASSQWGRDYGYTF

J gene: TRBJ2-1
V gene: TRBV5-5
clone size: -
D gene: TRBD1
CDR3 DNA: TGTGCCAGCAGCTTGGGGGACAGGGAGTACAATGAGCAGTTCTTC
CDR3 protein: CASSLGDREYNEQFF

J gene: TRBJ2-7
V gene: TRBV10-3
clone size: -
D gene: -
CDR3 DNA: TGTGCCACCCAGGGGCAGCTCAGCTCCTACGAGCAGTACTTC
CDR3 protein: CATQGQLSSYEQYF

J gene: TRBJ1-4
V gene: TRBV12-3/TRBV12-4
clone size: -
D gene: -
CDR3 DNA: TGTGCCAGCAGTTTGGGAGGGACTGGAAAACTGTTTTTT
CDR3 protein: CASSLGGTGKLFF

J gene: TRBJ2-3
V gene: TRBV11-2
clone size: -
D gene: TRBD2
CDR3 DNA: TGTGCCAGCAGCTTAGTTCCGGGAGGACCCTCAGATACGCAGTATTTT
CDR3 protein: CASSLVPGGPSDTQYF

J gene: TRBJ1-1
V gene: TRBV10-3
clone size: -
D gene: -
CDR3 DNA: TGTGCCAGCCTAAACCTGAACACTGAAGCTTTCTTT
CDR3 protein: CASLNLNTEAFF

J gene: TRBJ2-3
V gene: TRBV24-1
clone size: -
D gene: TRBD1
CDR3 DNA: TGTGCCACCAGTCCGGGCGGACAGGGGCCAGATACGCAGTATTTT
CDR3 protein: CATSPGGQGPDTQYF

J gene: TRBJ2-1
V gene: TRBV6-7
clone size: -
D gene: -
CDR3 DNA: TGTGCCAGCAATCACTACGGGATTCCCTACAATGAGCAGTTCTTC
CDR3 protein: CASNHYGIPYNEQFF

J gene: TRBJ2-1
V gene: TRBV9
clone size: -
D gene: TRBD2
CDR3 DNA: TGTGCCAGCAGTCGAACTAGCGGGTGGTCTCGGGAAGAGCAGTTCTTC
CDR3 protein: CASSRTSGWSREEQFF

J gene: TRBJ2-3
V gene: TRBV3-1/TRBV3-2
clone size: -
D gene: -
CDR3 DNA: TGTGCCAGCAGCCAAGGCTACCCGGATACGCAGTATTTT
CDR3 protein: CASSQGYPDTQYF

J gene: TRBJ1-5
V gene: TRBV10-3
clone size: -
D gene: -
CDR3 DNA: TGTGCCATCAGTGAGTCGAAAACAGGGAAGAATCAGCCCCAGCATTTT
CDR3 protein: CAISESKTGKNQPQHF

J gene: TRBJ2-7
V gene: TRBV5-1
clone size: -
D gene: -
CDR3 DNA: TGCGCCAGCAGCCCGGGGGTCGACGGCTACGAGCAGTACTTC
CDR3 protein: CASSPGVDGYEQYF

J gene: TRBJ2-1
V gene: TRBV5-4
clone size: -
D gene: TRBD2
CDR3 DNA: TGTGCCAGCAGCTTGGATGGGACTAGCCAGTTCTTC
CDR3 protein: CASSLDGTSQFF